Below, 17 T cell receptor beta chains from the same sample are listed, as sequenced in a study of tumor and adjacent non-tumor tissue in lung cancer. This sample's RNA came from whole unsorted tissue. Distant lung tissue was collected more than 3 cm away from the tumor edge. A modified ARM-PCR protocol with three rounds of nested PCR amplified TCRbeta. TCRdb fed the multiplex PCR reads into MiXCR, producing one record per CDR3 protein. The data contain some 100,000 distinct CDR3 sequences, roughly two thirds of them singletons. The sample was distant non-tumor lung tissue. Receptor source: a young man with non-small cell lung cancer.

A word on this clonotype: Compared with germline, one end of the junction differs, possibly owing to a read error. J is TRBJ2-2 and V is TRBV11-3, with D possibly TRBD2 on 6 matching bases. The CDR3 is 12 residues long. Germline-derived CDR1 and CDR2 are SGHNT and YENEEA. CDR3 protein: CASGDFSGELLF. CDR3 DNA: TGTGCCAGCGGGGACTTCTCCGGGGAACTGCTTTTT.

The chain recombines TRBV19 with TRBJ1-1, with unresolved D. Germline values: CDR1 LNHDA, CDR2 SQIVND (reference sequence). There are 13 residues in the CDR3. Trimming removed 10 bases at V and 2 bases at J, with 14 bases between. CDR3 nucleotide sequence: TGTGCCAATAGAGCCCAGATTAACACTGAAGCTTTCTTT. Protein product: CANRAQINTEAFF. The full variable domain, completed using reference TRBV19 and TRBJ1-1, is DGGITQSPKYLFRKEGQNVTLSCEQNLNHDAMYWYRQDPGQGLRLIYYSQIVNDFQKGDIAEGYSVSREKKESFPLTVTSAQKNPTAFYLCANRAQINTEAFFGQGTRLTVV.

As concerns this clonotype: One junction end disagrees with the germline gene, perhaps due to a read error. The rearrangement uses TRBV12-3 or TRBV12-4 and TRBJ2-3; TRBD2 matches 11 bases. This CDR3 is 16 amino acids long. The CDR3 is CTSKRISGGASDTQCF. The CDR3 DNA follows: TGTACCAGCAAGAGGATTAGCGGGGGGGCATCAGATACGCAGTGTTTT.

Points on this clonotype: An end of the junction does not agree with germline; a read error may underlie this. The V gene is TRBV6-2 or TRBV6-3, the J gene TRBJ2-1; TRBD2 matches 14 bases. Germline CDR1 is MNHEY and CDR2 is SVGEGT. CDR3 length: 15 amino acids. CDR3 sequence reads: CVSNPGLAGGPEQFF. CDR3 DNA sequence: TGTGTCAGCAACCCCGGACTAGCGGGGGGCCCGGAGCAGTTCTTC.

The rearrangement joins TRBV7-8 to TRBJ2-2; TRBD1 aligns across 7 bases. The CDR3 sequence is 14 residues long. The germline V gene has CDR1 SGHVS and CDR2 FQNEAQ. Trimming took 6 bases from V and 3 from J; bases not matched to a gene: 4. CDR3 in amino acids: CASSSGQDTGELFF. CDR3 bases: TGTGCCAGCAGTAGTGGACAGGACACCGGGGAGCTGTTTTTT.

This clonotype has a count of ten or more. V usage is TRBV12-3 or TRBV12-4 and J usage is TRBJ2-7; 8 nucleotides match TRBD1. Unmatched junction bases numbered 6, after V lost 7 bases and J lost 1 base. The length of the CDR3 is 14 residues. CDR3 residues: CASTRGQASYEQYF. CDR3 bases: TGTGCCAGCACCCGGGGACAGGCTTCCTACGAGCAGTACTTC.

The genes are TRBV5-4 and TRBJ2-1; D gene uncertain. The CDR3 contains 15 residues. Germline-derived CDR1 and CDR2 are SGHNT and YYREEE (reference sequence). V lost 4 bases to trimming and J lost 11 bases, with 22 bases between them. In DNA form, the CDR3 reads TGTGCCAGCAGCCAGGAACTTGCAGAAGGCGATAAGCAGTTCTTC. Protein sequence: CASSQELAEGDKQFF.

This clonotype has a handful of counts. The chain is built from TRBV2 and TRBJ2-1, with D unresolved. There are 12 residues in the CDR3. Germline V gene data show CDR1 as SNHLY and CDR2 as FYNNEI. V lost 0 bases, J lost 10 bases, and 7 bases lay in between. This chain's CDR3 is CASSEALREQFF. CDR3 DNA sequence: TGTGCCAGCAGTGAAGCCCTCAGGGAGCAGTTCTTC.

This clonotype was counted a few times. V and J are TRBV20-1 and TRBJ1-2; D uncertain. Germline loops: CDR1 DFQATT, CDR2 SNEGSKA (reference sequence). The CDR3 is 15 amino acids. Trimming took 0 bases from V and 2 from J, leaving 13 bases between them. CDR3 region: CSARDSRQRNYGYTF. CDR3 DNA: TGCAGTGCTAGAGATTCGCGGCAGCGGAACTATGGCTACACCTTC.

This clonotype was counted only a few times. A read error may explain this, as a much larger clone is one base away. The CDR3: CASSSGLMEQFF. The CDR3 DNA is TGTGCCAGCAGTTCGGGACTAATGGAGCAGTTCTTC. The chain employs TRBV28 and TRBJ2-1, with TRBD2 matching over 7 bases. V lost 4 bases and J lost 10; bases outside the gene matches: 4. There are 12 residues in the CDR3. Germline-derived CDR1 and CDR2 are MDHEN and SYDVKM. Full variable domain (missing parts from reference TRBV28 and TRBJ2-1): DVKVTQSSRYLVKRTGEKVFLECVQDMDHENMFWYRQDPGLGLRLIYFSYDVKMKEKGDIPEGYSVSREKKERFSLILESASTNQTSMYLCASSSGLMEQFFGPGTRLTVL.

This clonotype came up many times. The gene calls are TRBV11-1 and TRBJ2-7; no clear D gene. With 4 bases removed from V and 5 bases from J, the gap between germline ends came to 18 bases. CDR1 is SGHAT, CDR2 FQDESV, per germline (reference sequence). The CDR3 runs to 15 residues. CDR3 region: CASSYSGVTSNEQYF. CDR3 in DNA: TGTGCCAGCAGCTATTCTGGCGTGACCAGCAACGAGCAGTACTTC. Variable domain in full (rest from reference TRBV11-1 and TRBJ2-7): EAEVAQSPRYKITEKSQAVAFWCDPISGHATLYWYRQILGQGPELLVQFQDESVVDDSQLPKDRFSAERLKGVDSTLKIQPAELGDSAMYLCASSYSGVTSNEQYFGPGTRLTVT.

The chain recombines TRBV6-1 with TRBJ1-2, with D unclear. Germline V gives CDR1 MNHNS, CDR2 SASEGT. The germline V and J ends were trimmed by 1 base and 2 bases, with 5 bases remaining between them. This CDR3 contains 13 residues. The CDR3 bases are TGTGCCAGCAGTGAAGACAGCAACTATGGCTACACCTTC. This encodes CASSEDSNYGYTF.

To note about this clonotype: Germline and junction disagree at one end, which may indicate a read error. The chain joins TRBV4-1 to TRBJ1-5, with no clear D. The CDR3 runs to 15 residues. Per the germline V gene, CDR1 is MGHRA and CDR2 is YSYEKL. The CDR3 sequence is CASSQDGLNNQSQHF. The CDR3 DNA reads TGCGCCAGCAGCCAAGATGGGCTTAACAATCAGTCCCAGCATTTT.

To note about this clonotype: With a much larger clone just one base away, this may be a read error. This rearrangement joins TRBV20-1 to TRBJ2-7; 9 bases fit TRBD2. This CDR3 comprises 16 residues. With 3 bases clipped from V and 3 bases from J, the junction kept 12 bases outside the gene matches. Germline V gene lookup returns CDR1 DFQATT and CDR2 SNEGSKA (reference sequence). The CDR3 nucleotides read TGCAGTGCTAGTAGTGTTAGCGGGAGAATGATCTACGAGCAGTACTTC. This encodes CSASSVSGRMIYEQYF.

A note on this clonotype: At one end the junction does not follow the germline gene, possibly because of a read error. This chain connects TRBV5-1 to TRBJ1-1, with D tentatively TRBD1 (6 bases). The germline gives CDR1 SGHRS, CDR2 YFSETQ. CDR3 length: 15 amino acids. The CDR3 coding sequence is TGCGCCAGCAGCTTGGCCGGGACACAGAACACTGAACCTTTCTTT. Its translation is CASSLAGTQNTEPFF.

CDR3 region: CASNYGTRVVAFF. The CDR3 nucleotides read TGTGCCAGCAATTACGGAACTAGGGTCGTTGCTTTCTTT. The rearrangement joins TRBV6-1 to TRBJ1-1; D remains unclear. The CDR3 is made up of 13 amino acids. CDR1 is MNHNS and CDR2 is SASEGT in the germline V gene. V dropped 7 bases and J dropped 11 bases, with 20 bases sitting between them.

To note about this clonotype: This clone may be a read error of a much larger clone one base away. This chain uses TRBV29-1 with TRBJ1-1; maybe TRBD1 (6 bases). The CDR3 is made up of 15 amino acids. Trimming stripped 3 bases from V and 7 bases from J, with 21 bases between. The germline gives CDR1 SQVTM, CDR2 ANQGSEA. The CDR3 sequence is CSVDSGGEMDIEAFF. DNA of the CDR3: TGCAGCGTTGACTCCGGGGGCGAGATGGACATTGAAGCTTTCTTT.